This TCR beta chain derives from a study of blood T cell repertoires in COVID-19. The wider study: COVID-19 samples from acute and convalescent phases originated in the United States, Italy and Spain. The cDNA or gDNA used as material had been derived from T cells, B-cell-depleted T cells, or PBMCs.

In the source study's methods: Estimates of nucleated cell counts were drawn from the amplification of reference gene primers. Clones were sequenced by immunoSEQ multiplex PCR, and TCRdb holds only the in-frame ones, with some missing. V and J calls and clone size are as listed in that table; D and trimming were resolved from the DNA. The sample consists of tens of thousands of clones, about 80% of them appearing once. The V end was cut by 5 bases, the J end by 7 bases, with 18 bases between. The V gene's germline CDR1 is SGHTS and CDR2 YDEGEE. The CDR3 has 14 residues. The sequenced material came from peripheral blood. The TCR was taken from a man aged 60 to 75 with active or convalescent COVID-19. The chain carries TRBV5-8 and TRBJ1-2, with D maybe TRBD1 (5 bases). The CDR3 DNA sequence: TGTGCCAGCAGACCTCCCCAGGGTACCGGTGGCTACACCTTC. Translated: CASRPPQGTGGYTF.